These 2 T cell receptor beta chains came from one sample sequenced in a study of T cell responses to AZD1222 COVID-19 vaccine. The repertoire was sequenced with immunoSEQ multiplex PCR; TCRdb's copy has only in-frame clones and lacks some. The sample contains roughly 97,000 clones, 70% to 90% of which appear only once. The sample in question was peripheral blood, obtained on day 0 of AZD1222 vaccination. These receptors all stem from an adult in good health.

V is TRBV11-1 and J is TRBJ2-1, with 12 positions matching TRBD1. The germline V gene has CDR1 SGHAT and CDR2 FQDESV (reference sequence). After removal of 6 bases from V and 7 bases from J, the junction contained 7 bases not matched to a gene. The length of the CDR3 is 15 residues. The CDR3 DNA reads TGTGCCAGCAGAGACCCGGGACAGGGGGCGAATGAGCAGTTCTTC. Its protein product is CASRDPGQGANEQFF.

The table lists this clone with a count of one. The chain couples TRBV7-8 to TRBJ2-7; TRBD1 is a possible D gene (6 bases). Per the germline V gene, CDR1 is SGHVS and CDR2 is FQNEAQ. The CDR3 is 13 residues long. Trimming shortened V by 5 bases and J by 6 bases, and 14 bases separated the two germline ends. The CDR3 protein is CASSLVAGVEQYF. In nucleotides, the CDR3 is TGTGCCAGCAGCCTTGTGGCAGGGGTCGAGCAGTACTTC.